This T cell receptor (beta chain) is from a study of blood T cell repertoires in COVID-19. Study-level information: Sites across the United States, Italy and Spain contributed samples from acute and convalescent COVID-19.

This CDR3 spans 13 amino acids. Germline V gene data show CDR1 as SGHRS and CDR2 as YFSETQ. The V and J ends lost 4 bases and 4 bases respectively, with 11 bases between them. The protocol was immunoSEQ multiplex PCR, while the TCRdb copy is restricted to in-frame clones and leaves out a portion. The sample lists 75,000 to 100,000 clones; around nine tenths were seen once. The sequenced sample consisted of peripheral blood. The chain links TRBV5-1 to TRBJ2-5; D might be TRBD1 (5 bases). The source is a human donor in a cohort sampled during active COVID-19. CDR3 sequence (DNA): TGCGCCAGCAGCCGCAGGGCCCCAGAGACCCAGTACTTC. The encoded protein is CASSRRAPETQYF.